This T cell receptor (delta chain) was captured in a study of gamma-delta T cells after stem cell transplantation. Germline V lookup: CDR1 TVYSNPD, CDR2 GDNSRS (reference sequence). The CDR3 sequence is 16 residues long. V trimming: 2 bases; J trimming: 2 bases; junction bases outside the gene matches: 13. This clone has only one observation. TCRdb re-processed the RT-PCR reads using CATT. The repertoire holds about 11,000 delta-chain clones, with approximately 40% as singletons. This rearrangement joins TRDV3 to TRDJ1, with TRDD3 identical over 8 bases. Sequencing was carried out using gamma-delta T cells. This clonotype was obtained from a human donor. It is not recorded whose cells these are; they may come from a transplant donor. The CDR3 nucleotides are TGTGCCTTTTTAGACTGTGGGATACGGAAGACCGATAAACTCATCTTT. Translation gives CAFLDCGIRKTDKLIF.